Shown below are 8 T cell receptor beta chains from a single sample sequenced in a study of long-term antiretroviral therapy in people with HIV. The authors ran the immunoSEQ assay, v3.0, at survey level. TCRdb keeps only in-frame clones here, not all; method: immunoSEQ multiplex PCR. The table records roughly 25,000 clones, roughly four fifths of them present only once. The input for sequencing was unsorted PBMCs, taken 0.7 years before starting antiretroviral therapy. Receptors were obtained from a man aged 25 to 40 with HIV.

The J gene is TRBJ1-5, the V gene TRBV7-2; tentatively, D is TRBD1 (5 bases). Trimming cost V 5 bases and J 6 bases, with 14 bases left between them. CDR1 and CDR2 (germline): SGHTA, FQGNSA. The CDR3 sequence is 14 residues long. The CDR3 protein is CASSQGASGQPQHF. Written as DNA, the CDR3 is TGTGCCAGCAGCCAAGGGGCCTCCGGTCAGCCCCAGCATTTT.

The chain links TRBV9 to TRBJ2-6, with D perhaps TRBD2 (6 bases). Germline CDR1 reads SGDLS; CDR2 reads YYNGEE. V shed 0 bases and J shed 2 bases, with 9 bases lying between them. This CDR3 has 16 residues. The CDR3 DNA sequence: TGTGCCAGCAGCGTAGCTGGGGGGACTGGGGCCAACGTCCTGACTTTC. Translated: CASSVAGGTGANVLTF.

This chain joins TRBV20-1 and TRBJ2-3; no reliable D call. Germline V gene lookup returns CDR1 DFQATT and CDR2 SNEGSKA (reference sequence). With 4 bases removed from V and 9 bases from J, the gap between germline ends came to 8 bases. The CDR3 runs 10 residues. The chain's CDR3 is CSAKAGTQYF. The CDR3, as DNA: TGCAGTGCTAAGGCTGGGACGCAGTATTTT.

This clone has just one count. This chain uses TRBV6-5 with TRBJ2-1; TRBD2 matches 8 bases. Trimming removed 6 bases from V and 7 bases from J; junction bases left unmatched: 5. The V gene's germline CDR1 is MNHEY and CDR2 SVGAGI. This CDR3 contains 13 residues. The CDR3 nucleotides read TGTGCCAGCAGGGGCGGGGGGTTGAATGAGCAGTTCTTC. This translates into CASRGGGLNEQFF.

The rearrangement links TRBV27 to TRBJ2-1; D ambiguous. Germline V CDR1 and CDR2: MNHEY, SMNVEV (reference sequence). The CDR3 consists of 14 residues. The V end lost 3 bases, the J end lost 5 bases, and 11 bases lay between the germline ends. CDR3 sequence: CASSFTGLDNEQFF. CDR3 DNA: TGTGCCAGCAGTTTCACCGGGCTGGACAATGAGCAGTTCTTC.

The CDR3 loop reads CASSLGRQGGEKLFF. The CDR3 DNA reads as TGTGCCAGCAGCTTAGGGCGACAGGGTGGTGAAAAACTGTTTTTT. The chain carries TRBV7-9 and TRBJ1-4; 7 bases agree with TRBD1. This CDR3 contains 15 residues. Trimming took 1 base from V and 7 from J; bases not matched to a gene: 6. Germline CDR1 reads SEHNR; CDR2 reads FQNEAQ (reference sequence).

This clone appeared a single time. V is TRBV9 and J is TRBJ1-6, with TRBD1 identical over 11 bases. Germline trimming cut 1 base from V and 9 bases from J; bases unmatched to any gene: 3. CDR3 size: 15 residues. In germline, CDR1 is SGDLS, CDR2 YYNGEE. The DNA for the CDR3 is TGTGCCAGCAGCGTAACGGGACAGGGGGTTTCACCCCTCCACTTT. Its protein product is CASSVTGQGVSPLHF.

This chain links TRBV10-3 with TRBJ2-3; possibly TRBD2 for D (6 bases). Trimming took off 4 bases at V and 1 base at J, with 18 bases between the two ends. CDR1 is ENHRY, CDR2 SYGVKD, per germline. The CDR3 consists of 17 residues. CDR3 region: CAISGGVGAARTDTQYF. The CDR3 bases are TGTGCCATCAGTGGGGGGGTTGGGGCCGCCCGCACAGATACGCAGTATTTT.